The sequence of this T cell receptor beta chain was determined in a study of beta chain features in type 1 diabetes. Study results and caveats: When VDJ junctions were examined, type 1 diabetes patients showed fewer insertions and more deletions. The study found moderately but significantly shorter TCRB CDR3s in all four CD4+ subsets of Type 1 diabetes patients.

Each of the sorted populations had a purity greater than 95%. The investigators reverse transcribed all of the isolated RNA, so they sequenced expressed TCRB transcripts. About 3.7 million reads per sample were averaged for naive, central memory and regulatory samples. Only in-frame clones appear in the TCRdb table, and some are missing; sequencing was by immunoSEQ multiplex PCR. Of approximately 360,000 clones listed, around 12% were seen once; the top ten hold around 0.0099%. This clone has more than one count but fewer than ten. Its matching antigen is unknown. Germline CDR1 SGHAT, CDR2 FQNNGV. Germline trimming cut 3 bases from V and 1 base from J; bases unmatched to any gene: 4. The CDR3 consists of 15 residues.

Input material: naive CD4+ T cells from blood. The receptor's source is a woman between 18 and 29 years old with type 1 diabetes. The J gene is TRBJ1-1, the V gene TRBV11-2; 8 bases line up with TRBD1. The CDR3 region has the DNA TGTGCCAGCAGCTTGGGCAGGGGGCGGAACACTGAAGCTTTCTTT. It encodes CASSLGRGRNTEAFF.